This T cell receptor beta chain was obtained from a study of blood T cell repertoires in COVID-19. Across the study: Whether acute or convalescent, the COVID-19 samples came from the United States, Italy and Spain.

Original methodology: Estimation of nucleated cell counts relied on the amplification of reference gene primers. Clones were read by immunoSEQ multiplex PCR, and TCRdb kept only the in-frame ones, dropping some. Clone size and the V and J calls come from that table; the DNA yielded D and trimming. The data hold approximately 340,000 clones, with approximately 90% observed a single time. V lost 4 bases, J lost 0 bases, and 14 bases stayed unmatched. The CDR3 length is 20 residues. Within the 2 weeks before study entry, each person in the exposed group met a COVID-19 case. The sequence came from a woman between 35 and 50 years old who had been exposed to COVID-19. The specimen sequenced was PBMCs or T cells enriched from blood (not recorded which). V usage is TRBV23-1 and J usage is TRBJ1-5; 11 bases align to TRBD1. TRBV23-1 qualifies as an ORF whose function is uncertain. The CDR3 nucleotides read TGCGCCAGCAGTCTTCGGGACAGGGGGGAATTGGGGCTTAGCAATCAGCCCCAGCATTTT. Translated: CASSLRDRGELGLSNQPQHF.